This T cell receptor (beta chain) appears in the sequencing data of a study of cytomegalovirus exposure and HLA in healthy donors. Findings and limits, study-wide: Some V segments, including TRBV6-2 and TRBV6-3, were excluded as indistinguishable. In a later analysis, at a false discovery rate of 0.05, roughly 17,000 TCR beta sequences were associated with HLA alleles. Earlier analysis yielded a pattern in which most TCR beta V segments were productive about 87% or about 30% of the time.

V lost 5 bases and J lost 4, with 12 bases in between. This CDR3 region has 14 residues. The germline gives CDR1 LNHDA, CDR2 SQIVND (reference sequence). This PCR relied on a set of 60 Vbeta primers and 13 Jbeta primers. The data were produced by immunoSEQ multiplex PCR, yet TCRdb's version contains in-frame clones alone and is incomplete. The repertoire holds 65,000 to 75,000 clones, with 55% to 80% as singletons. The sample holds one count of this clone. Antigen specificity is unknown. The rearrangement links TRBV19 to TRBJ2-1; tentatively, D is TRBD1 (6 bases). The clonotype was recovered from a woman aged 25-40 years in good health and CMV-seronegative. The sample taken for sequencing was PBMCs. CDR3 loop: CASSPGTPYNEQFF. The DNA of the CDR3 is TGTGCCAGTAGTCCCGGGACACCATACAATGAGCAGTTCTTC.